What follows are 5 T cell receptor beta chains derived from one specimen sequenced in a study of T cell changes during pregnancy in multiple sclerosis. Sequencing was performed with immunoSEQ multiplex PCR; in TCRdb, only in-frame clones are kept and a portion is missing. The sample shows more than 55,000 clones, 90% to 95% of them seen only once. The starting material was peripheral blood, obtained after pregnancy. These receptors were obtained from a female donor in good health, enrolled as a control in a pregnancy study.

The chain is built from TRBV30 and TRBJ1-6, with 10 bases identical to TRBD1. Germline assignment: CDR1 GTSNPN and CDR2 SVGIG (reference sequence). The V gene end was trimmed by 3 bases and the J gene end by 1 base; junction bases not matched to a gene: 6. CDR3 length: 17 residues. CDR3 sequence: CAWRLRQGASYNSPLHF. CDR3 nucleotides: TGTGCCTGGAGACTTCGACAGGGGGCTTCCTATAATTCACCCCTCCACTTT.

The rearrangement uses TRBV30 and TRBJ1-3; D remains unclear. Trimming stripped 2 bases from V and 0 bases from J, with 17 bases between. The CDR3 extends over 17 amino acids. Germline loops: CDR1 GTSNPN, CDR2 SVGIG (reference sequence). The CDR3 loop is CAWSLPTRRSSGNTIYF. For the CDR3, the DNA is TGTGCCTGGAGTCTTCCTACTCGACGGAGCTCTGGAAACACCATATATTTT.

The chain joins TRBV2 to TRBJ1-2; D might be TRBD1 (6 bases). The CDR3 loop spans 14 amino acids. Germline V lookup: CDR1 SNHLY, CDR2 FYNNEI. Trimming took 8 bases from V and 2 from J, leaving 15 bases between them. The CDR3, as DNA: TGTGCCAGCGTACCCTCCCAGGGGAACTATGGCTACACCTTC. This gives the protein CASVPSQGNYGYTF. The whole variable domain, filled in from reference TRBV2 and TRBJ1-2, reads EPEVTQTPSHQVTQMGQEVILRCVPISNHLYFYWYRQILGQKVEFLVSFYNNEISEKSEIFDDQFSVERPDGSNFTLKIRSTKLEDSAMYFCASVPSQGNYGYTFGSGTRLTVV.

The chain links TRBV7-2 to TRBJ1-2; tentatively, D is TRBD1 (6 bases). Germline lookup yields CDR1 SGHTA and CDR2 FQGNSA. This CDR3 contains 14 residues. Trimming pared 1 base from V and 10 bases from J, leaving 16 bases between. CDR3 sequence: CASSLEQGFGDYTF. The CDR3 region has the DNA TGTGCCAGCAGCTTAGAACAGGGTTTCGGTGACTACACCTTC.

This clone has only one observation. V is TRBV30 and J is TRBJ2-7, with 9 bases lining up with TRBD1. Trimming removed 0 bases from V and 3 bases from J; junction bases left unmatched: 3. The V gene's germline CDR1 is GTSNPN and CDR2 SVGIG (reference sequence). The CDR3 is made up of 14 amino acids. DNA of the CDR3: TGTGCCTGGAGTGTATCGGGACAGGGCTACGAGCAGTACTTC. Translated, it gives CAWSVSGQGYEQYF.